This paragraph reports one T cell receptor (beta chain). The CDR3 extends over 13 amino acids. The ends were cut back, 2 bases at V and 4 bases at J, with 7 bases in the middle. The germline CDR1 and CDR2 sequences are SGHRS and YFSETQ. Using immunoSEQ multiplex PCR, the repertoire was profiled, and TCRdb retains in-frame clones only, with some absent. The sample includes 95,000 to 130,000 clones, over 90% seen only once; the top ten take about 2.8%. The record originates from a study of control samples from healthy donors and cancer patients. This receptor was obtained from a man aged 30 to 39 in good health. The sample consisted of blood. The gene calls are TRBV5-1 and TRBJ1-3; D not resolved. CDR3 sequence (DNA): TGCGCCAGCAGCTTCGATAGCGGAAACACCATATATTTT. Its protein product is CASSFDSGNTIYF.